The 21 T cell receptor beta chains below come from one sample, sequenced in a study of T cell changes during pregnancy in multiple sclerosis. Assay: immunoSEQ multiplex PCR; the TCRdb copy retains only in-frame clones and omits some. The profile shows fewer than 90,000 clones, roughly 89% of them singletons. Here the sequenced sample was peripheral blood, taken in the second trimester of pregnancy. These receptor sequences come from a female donor with multiple sclerosis, enrolled in a pregnancy study.

This chain uses TRBV11-2 with TRBJ2-7; TRBD2 matches 7 bases. The CDR3 runs 15 residues. The germline V gene has CDR1 SGHAT and CDR2 FQNNGV. V was clipped by 5 bases and J by 3 bases; unmatched bases: 10. CDR3 protein: CASSGPGLTNYEQYF. The CDR3 region has the DNA TGTGCCAGCAGCGGACCGGGACTAACCAACTACGAGCAGTACTTC. The whole variable domain, remainder taken from reference TRBV11-2 and TRBJ2-7, is EAGVAQSPRYKIIEKRQSVAFWCNPISGHATLYWYQQILGQGPKLLIQFQNNGVVDDSQLPKDRFSAERLKGVDSTLKIQPAKLEDSAVYLCASSGPGLTNYEQYFGPGTRLTVT.

Turning to this clone: The junction departs from germline at one end; a sequencing error may be responsible. The chain employs TRBV7-2 and TRBJ1-2; tentative D call: TRBD1 (6 bases). The CDR3 covers 16 residues. Per germline, CDR1 SGHTA and CDR2 FQGNSA. The DNA for the CDR3 is TGTGCCAGCAGCTCCGCCCCGCCGACAGGTCTTTTTAACCGCGCCTTC. Translating it yields CASSSAPPTGLFNRAF. Drawing the rest from reference TRBV7-2 and TRBJ1-2, the complete variable domain is GAGVSQSPSNKVTEKGKDVELRCDPISGHTALYWYRQSLGQGLEFLIYFQGNSAPDKSGLPSDRFSAERTGGSVSTLTIQRTQQEDSAVYLCASSSAPPTGLFNRAFGSGTRLTVV.

The chain carries TRBV5-4 and TRBJ2-7, with a tentative D call TRBD1 (6 bases). The V gene's germline CDR1 is SGHNT and CDR2 YYREEE (reference sequence). The length of the CDR3 is 13 residues. V shed 4 bases and J shed 0 bases, with 8 bases lying between them. CDR3 nucleotide sequence: TGTGCCAGCAGCGCACAGGGCTCCTACGAGCAGTACTTC. Amino acid sequence: CASSAQGSYEQYF.

This chain joins TRBV5-5 and TRBJ1-1; D remains ambiguous. This CDR3 region has 14 residues. Germline V gene sequence: CDR1 SGHKS, CDR2 YYEKEE (reference sequence). Trimming pared 0 bases from V and 1 base from J, leaving 7 bases between. CDR3 region: CASSLAKPNTEAFF. The CDR3 region has the DNA TGTGCCAGCAGCTTGGCGAAGCCGAACACTGAAGCTTTCTTT.

The chain joins TRBV6-1 to TRBJ1-4; tentative D call: TRBD1 (5 bases). V was clipped by 4 bases and J by 0 bases, with 6 bases between them. The CDR3 loop spans 14 amino acids. Germline-derived CDR1 and CDR2 are MNHNS and SASEGT. CDR3 bases: TGTGCCAGCAGTGGGACAACAACTAATGAAAAACTGTTTTTT. This gives the protein CASSGTTTNEKLFF.

The gene calls are TRBV7-2 and TRBJ1-1, with D tentatively TRBD1 (5 bases). The V gene's germline CDR1 is SGHTA and CDR2 FQGNSA. Trimming cost V 4 bases and J 4 bases, with 19 bases left between them. The CDR3 has 16 amino acids. CDR3 DNA sequence: TGTGCCAGCAGCTCATGGGCAGGGCCGGTGGGCACTGAAGCTTTCTTT. This translates into CASSSWAGPVGTEAFF. Full variable domain (outside the CDR3, taken from reference TRBV7-2 and TRBJ1-1): GAGVSQSPSNKVTEKGKDVELRCDPISGHTALYWYRQSLGQGLEFLIYFQGNSAPDKSGLPSDRFSAERTGGSVSTLTIQRTQQEDSAVYLCASSSWAGPVGTEAFFGQGTRLTVV.

This chain uses TRBV10-3 with TRBJ2-5, with TRBD1 identical over 10 bases. The CDR3 spans 14 residues. Per the germline V gene, CDR1 is ENHRY and CDR2 is SYGVKD. With V trimmed by 5 bases and J by 3 bases, 3 bases remained unmatched. CDR3 sequence reads: CAISLDRGEETQYF. The CDR3 DNA reads as TGTGCCATCAGTCTGGACAGGGGGGAAGAGACCCAGTACTTC.

V usage is TRBV19 and J usage is TRBJ2-6; TRBD2 is a possible D gene (6 bases). V was cut by 7 bases and J by 2 bases, with 9 bases left in between. The CDR3 spans 14 residues. CDR1 is LNHDA and CDR2 is SQIVND in the germline V gene (reference sequence). The CDR3 reads CASISGAGANVLTF. CDR3 in DNA: TGTGCCAGTATTTCGGGGGCTGGGGCCAACGTCCTGACTTTC. The whole variable domain, filled in from reference TRBV19 and TRBJ2-6, reads DGGITQSPKYLFRKEGQNVTLSCEQNLNHDAMYWYRQDPGQGLRLIYYSQIVNDFQKGDIAEGYSVSREKKESFPLTVTSAQKNPTAFYLCASISGAGANVLTFGAGSRLTVL.

This chain links TRBV5-8 with TRBJ2-7, with TRBD1 matching 9 bases. This CDR3 contains 16 residues. After removal of 3 bases from V and 0 bases from J, the junction contained 7 bases not matched to a gene. Germline CDR1 SGHTS, CDR2 YDEGEE. The CDR3 reads CASSSVGQGSSYEQYF. The CDR3 DNA sequence: TGTGCCAGCAGCTCGGTAGGACAGGGGAGCTCCTACGAGCAGTACTTC. The whole variable domain, remainder taken from reference TRBV5-8 and TRBJ2-7, is EAGVTQSPTHLIKTRGQQATLRCSPISGHTSVYWYQQALGLGLQFLLWYDEGEERNRGNFPPRFSGRQFPNYSSELNVNALELEDSALYLCASSSVGQGSSYEQYFGPGTRLTVT.

The chain has TRBV7-2 and TRBJ1-1; possible D gene TRBD1, 5 bases. V was clipped by 3 bases and J by 5 bases, with 13 bases between them. CDR1 SGHTA and CDR2 FQGNSA come from the germline V gene. This CDR3 is built from 14 residues. The CDR3 nucleotides read TGTGCCAGCAGCTTGCGGGGGAGGAGAACTGAAGCTTTCTTT. The encoded protein is CASSLRGRRTEAFF.

This rearrangement joins TRBV7-9 to TRBJ1-2; possible D gene TRBD1, 5 bases. The germline V gene has CDR1 SEHNR and CDR2 FQNEAQ (reference sequence). V was clipped by 6 bases and J by 6 bases, with 11 bases between them. CDR3 length: 12 amino acids. The CDR3 protein is CASREIQDGYTF. The CDR3, as DNA: TGTGCCAGCAGAGAAATACAGGATGGCTACACCTTC.

The gene calls are TRBV19 and TRBJ1-3; 7 nucleotides match TRBD1. The germline gives CDR1 LNHDA, CDR2 SQIVND (reference sequence). The J segment lost 0 bases and the V segment lost 7 bases, leaving 18 bases of the junction unmatched. This CDR3 contains 19 residues. The CDR3 DNA follows: TGTGCCAGTACCCATACTATCTGGGGACAGTCCTTCTCTGGAAACACCATATATTTT. Its translation: CASTHTIWGQSFSGNTIYF. The full variable domain, its missing parts supplied by reference TRBV19 and TRBJ1-3, is DGGITQSPKYLFRKEGQNVTLSCEQNLNHDAMYWYRQDPGQGLRLIYYSQIVNDFQKGDIAEGYSVSREKKESFPLTVTSAQKNPTAFYLCASTHTIWGQSFSGNTIYFGEGSWLTVV.

The table lists this clone with a count of one. V gene TRBV7-3 combines with J gene TRBJ1-2; 7 bases line up with TRBD1. The CDR3 is 15 amino acids. The germline gives CDR1 SGHTA, CDR2 FQGTGA. The ends lost 5 bases at V and 8 bases at J; junction bases unmatched: 14. CDR3 in DNA: TGTGCCAGCAGCCTACGACAGGGCGTAGAGGAAGGCTACACCTTC. As protein: CASSLRQGVEEGYTF.

This clone was recorded once. This chain joins TRBV6-6 and TRBJ1-1; D might be TRBD1 (5 bases). The CDR3 totals 14 residues. Between the trimmed V and J ends, which lost 8 bases and 1 base, there was a span of 14 bases. Germline lookup yields CDR1 MNHNY and CDR2 SVGAGI (reference sequence). The CDR3 sequence is CASVDGGRNTEAFF. DNA of the CDR3: TGTGCCAGCGTTGACGGGGGGAGGAACACTGAAGCTTTCTTT.

There are a few counts of this clone. CDR3 nucleotide sequence: TGTGCCAGCAGCTTAGTAGCGGCAGGGGGCGGCTATGGCTACACCTTC. It encodes CASSLVAAGGGYGYTF. The chain employs TRBV7-2 and TRBJ1-2; 8 nucleotides match TRBD1. Germline CDR1 SGHTA, CDR2 FQGNSA. The J segment lost 4 bases and the V segment lost 1 base, leaving 8 bases of the junction unmatched. The CDR3 sequence is 16 residues long.

This clone has only one observation. The rearrangement links TRBV30 to TRBJ1-4; D is ambiguous. The V end was cut by 0 bases, the J end by 6 bases, with 5 bases between. Germline V gene lookup returns CDR1 GTSNPN and CDR2 SVGIG (reference sequence). The CDR3 runs to 12 residues. The CDR3 DNA reads as TGTGCCTGGAGTGTGGAGGATGAAAAACTGTTTTTT. Translating it yields CAWSVEDEKLFF.

V is TRBV19 and J is TRBJ1-5; TRBD1 matches at 8 bases. J gave up 5 bases and V 4 bases, and 7 bases lay outside the gene matches. The germline V gene encodes CDR1 LNHDA and CDR2 SQIVND (reference sequence). This CDR3 has 15 residues. The CDR3: CASSTTTGAHQPQHF. The CDR3 DNA sequence: TGTGCCAGTAGTACGACGACAGGGGCGCATCAGCCCCAGCATTTT.

The chain combines TRBV6-1 with TRBJ2-1, with TRBD2 identical over 12 bases. Germline V CDR1 and CDR2: MNHNS, SASEGT. The J segment lost 8 bases and the V segment lost 6 bases, leaving 5 bases of the junction unmatched. The CDR3 has 14 amino acids. The CDR3 sequence is CASRASGGADEQFF. CDR3 nucleotide sequence: TGTGCCAGCAGGGCTAGCGGGGGGGCCGATGAGCAGTTCTTC.

This clone was counted only a few times. The J gene is TRBJ1-2, the V gene TRBV28, with D perhaps TRBD1 (5 bases). Germline V gene data show CDR1 as MDHEN and CDR2 as SYDVKM. The ends were cut back, 2 bases at V and 5 bases at J, with 12 bases in the middle. The CDR3 runs 14 residues. CDR3 amino acids: CASSLVARGYGYTF. CDR3 coding DNA: TGTGCCAGCAGTTTAGTGGCCCGGGGGTATGGCTACACCTTC.

This chain joins TRBV6-5 and TRBJ1-2; possibly TRBD1 for D (5 bases). CDR1 is MNHEY and CDR2 is SVGAGI in the germline V gene. V lost 5 bases to trimming and J lost 2 bases, with 15 bases between them. This CDR3 is built from 15 residues. The CDR3 sequence is CASSRRTKSNYGYTF. In DNA form, the CDR3 reads TGTGCCAGCAGTAGACGGACAAAGTCGAACTATGGCTACACCTTC.

This chain joins TRBV7-9 and TRBJ2-1; 12 bases match TRBD2. V was pared by 5 bases and J by 4 bases, with 6 bases of the junction left unmatched. The CDR3 runs to 16 residues. Germline values: CDR1 SEHNR, CDR2 FQNEAQ (reference sequence). CDR3 region: CASSPTSGGLYNEQFF. The DNA for the CDR3 is TGTGCCAGCAGCCCAACTAGCGGGGGGCTTTACAATGAGCAGTTCTTC.